Reported below is one T cell receptor (beta chain). The V gene's germline CDR1 is SNHLY and CDR2 FYNNEI. The CDR3 is 13 residues long. The trim removed 1 base at V and 6 bases at J, leaving 0 bases unmatched. This record belongs to a study of T cell changes during pregnancy in multiple sclerosis. The method was immunoSEQ multiplex PCR; TCRdb's version includes in-frame clones alone and lacks a portion of them. The sample yields under 50,000 clones, 90% to 95% seen once. V and J are TRBV2 and TRBJ2-1, with 7 bases aligning to TRBD1. This TCR derives from a female donor with multiple sclerosis, enrolled in a pregnancy study. The sample in question was CD8+ T cells from peripheral blood mononuclear cells, obtained in the first trimester of pregnancy. The CDR3 nucleotides read TGTGCCAGCAGTGAAGGGACAGGCAATGAGCAGTTCTTC. It translates to CASSEGTGNEQFF.